Each of the 13 T cell receptor beta chains below was sequenced from the same sample in a study of shared clonotypes between healthy human individuals. Data came from immunoSEQ multiplex PCR; TCRdb stores just in-frame clones and leaves some out. The sample comprises some 2,100,000 clones, about 94% of which are singletons, and approximately 0.13% rests with the top ten. The sequencing sample was made of naive CD4+ T cells sorted from blood. Subset meaning: CD45RA+ positively selected. The receptor set was obtained from a man younger than 35 in good health.

The chain employs TRBV5-8 and TRBJ1-4, with TRBD1 as a possible D gene (6 bases). V shed 1 base and J shed 8 bases, with 18 bases lying between them. The CDR3 contains 16 residues. CDR1 is SGHTS and CDR2 is YDEGEE in the germline V gene. The CDR3 DNA is TGTGCCAGCAGCTTGCCCCGCGAGGGGGGGCTAGAAAAACTGTTTTTT. It translates to CASSLPREGGLEKLFF. Full variable domain (remainder filled in from reference TRBV5-8 and TRBJ1-4): EAGVTQSPTHLIKTRGQQATLRCSPISGHTSVYWYQQALGLGLQFLLWYDEGEERNRGNFPPRFSGRQFPNYSSELNVNALELEDSALYLCASSLPREGGLEKLFFGSGTQLSVL.

Of note for this clone: The same CDR3 can be traced to other DNA sequences in this sample. The chain has TRBV18 and TRBJ1-5; D gene ambiguous. The CDR3 is 13 residues long. The V and J ends lost 4 bases and 4 bases respectively, with 8 bases between them. Germline values: CDR1 KGHSH, CDR2 LQKENI. Here the CDR3 DNA reads TGTGCCAGCTCACGTACGGAGAATCAGCCCCAGCATTTT. Translated, it gives CASSRTENQPQHF.

This clone was found once. This chain links TRBV6-4 with TRBJ1-2; possibly TRBD1 for D (5 bases). Germline V gene sequence: CDR1 MRHNA, CDR2 SNTAGT. This CDR3 comprises 15 residues. Between the trimmed V and J ends, which lost 2 bases and 4 bases, there was a span of 14 bases. The chain's CDR3 is CASSDPQGGGYGYTF. CDR3 DNA: TGTGCCAGCAGTGACCCGCAGGGTGGCGGCTATGGCTACACCTTC.

The table lists this clone with a few counts. Other DNA sequences in this specimen translate into the identical CDR3. The CDR3 region is CASSLGGMNTEAFF. CDR3 nucleotides: TGTGCCAGCAGCTTAGGGGGTATGAACACTGAAGCTTTCTTT. The chain links TRBV7-2 to TRBJ1-1; D is ambiguous. Germline CDR1 and CDR2: SGHTA and FQGNSA. The length of the CDR3 is 14 residues. With 1 base removed from V and 0 bases from J, the gap between germline ends came to 6 bases.

As regards this clone: Different DNA sequences within this sample yield the same CDR3. The chain is built from TRBV11-2 and TRBJ1-5; D gene uncertain. The V end lost 1 base, the J end lost 1 base, and 5 bases lay between the germline ends. This CDR3 region has 14 residues. Germline CDR1 is SGHAT and CDR2 is FQNNGV. CDR3 DNA: TGTGCCAGCAGCTTAGGAGGGAGCAATCAGCCCCAGCATTTT. It is translated as CASSLGGSNQPQHF.

A remark on this clone: The identical CDR3 is also encoded by other nucleotide sequences in the sample. The J gene is TRBJ2-5, the V gene TRBV10-1, with TRBD2 identical over 10 bases. The CDR3 has 14 amino acids. The germline V gene encodes CDR1 WNHNN and CDR2 SYGVQD (reference sequence). V dropped 0 bases and J dropped 5; count of bases not matched to a gene: 0. CDR3 loop: CASSESSGRETQYF. CDR3 nucleotide sequence: TGCGCCAGCAGTGAGTCTAGCGGGAGGGAGACCCAGTACTTC.

The J gene is TRBJ1-6, the V gene TRBV6-6; D perhaps matches TRBD1 (6 bases). V was shortened by 6 bases and J by 6 bases, with 18 bases between the two germline ends. The CDR3 spans 16 residues. CDR1 is MNHNY and CDR2 is SVGAGI in the germline V gene (reference sequence). Written as DNA, the CDR3 is TGTGCCAGCAGCCCTGGTTTGAGACAGGTTAATTCACCCCTCCACTTT. It specifies CASSPGLRQVNSPLHF.

V usage is TRBV25-1 and J usage is TRBJ2-1, with a possible D match to TRBD2 (5 bases). Germline-derived CDR1 and CDR2 are MGHDK and SYGVNS. V lost 5 bases and J 10 bases, leaving 9 bases between the germline ends. The CDR3 has 11 residues. CDR3 coding DNA: TGTGCCAGCAGTCTAGCTGGGGAGCAGTTCTTC. Translation: CASSLAGEQFF. Together with reference TRBV25-1 and TRBJ2-1, the CDR3 gives the full variable domain: EADIYQTPRYLVIGTGKKITLECSQTMGHDKMYWYQQDPGMELHLIHYSYGVNSTEKGDLSSESTVSRIRTEHFPLTLESARPSHTSQYLCASSLAGEQFFGPGTRLTVL.

The J gene is TRBJ2-2, the V gene TRBV2, with 9 bases matching TRBD2. Trimming at V came to 6 bases and at J to 1 base, leaving 3 bases not matched to a gene. Germline V gene sequence: CDR1 SNHLY, CDR2 FYNNEI. The CDR3 extends over 15 amino acids. The CDR3 DNA sequence: TGTGCCAGCAGATCTAGCGGGGTGAACACCGGGGAGCTGTTTTTT. Protein sequence: CASRSSGVNTGELFF.

Of note for this clone: This same CDR3 is encoded by further DNA sequences in the sample. CDR3: CASSLGGLGETQYF. CDR3 sequence (DNA): TGCGCCAGCAGCTTGGGAGGACTTGGAGAGACCCAGTACTTC. The rearrangement links TRBV5-1 to TRBJ2-5; tentative D call: TRBD2 (5 bases). CDR3 length: 14 amino acids. Germline V gene sequence: CDR1 SGHRS, CDR2 YFSETQ. Trimming took off 0 bases at V and 4 bases at J, with 10 bases between the two ends.

This chain joins TRBV2 and TRBJ1-1; D unresolved. This CDR3 is 12 amino acids long. The germline gives CDR1 SNHLY, CDR2 FYNNEI. V lost 4 bases, J lost 8 bases, and 11 bases lay in between. The CDR3 region is CASSATGVEAFF. The DNA of the CDR3 is TGTGCCAGCAGTGCGACGGGAGTCGAAGCTTTCTTT.

To note about this clone: Other nucleotide sequences from this sample produce the same CDR3. The genes are TRBV6-5 and TRBJ2-7, with 9 bases identical to TRBD1. The CDR3 totals 14 residues. V was pared by 2 bases and J by 3 bases, with 2 bases of the junction left unmatched. The germline V gene encodes CDR1 MNHEY and CDR2 SVGAGI. Here the CDR3 DNA reads TGTGCCAGCAGTTACAAGGGACAGGGCTACGAGCAGTACTTC. Its protein is CASSYKGQGYEQYF.

Concerning this clone itself: The same CDR3 arises from other DNA sequences in this sample as well. V gene TRBV6-1 combines with J gene TRBJ1-1; 7 bases line up with TRBD1. CDR1 and CDR2 from the germline V gene are MNHNS and SASEGT. CDR3 length: 14 residues. V lost 4 bases and J lost 4; bases outside the gene matches: 6. The CDR3 loop is CASSVEGAGTEAFF. For the CDR3, the DNA is TGTGCCAGCAGTGTAGAGGGGGCTGGCACTGAAGCTTTCTTT.